This TCR beta chain was sequenced during a study of shared clonotypes between healthy human individuals. Study-wide findings and caveats: Naive CD4 clonotypes overlapped across a handful of donors at roughly 5.1%.

Germline CDR1 is MNHGY and CDR2 is SVAAGI. Trimming removed 5 bases from V and 9 bases from J, with 14 bases in between. This CDR3 is built from 14 residues. Notes on this clone: The target antigen is unknown.

Naive CD8 cells lacked CD45RO, underwent positive selection for CCR7 and left out terminally differentiated effector memory CD45RA+ cells. Execution of the assay was at deep level. Measured with immunoSEQ multiplex PCR; TCRdb has only the in-frame clones, and not every one. The sample lists just over 2,000,000 clones, about 95% occurring once. This sequence originates from a man younger than 35 in good health. J is TRBJ1-6 and V is TRBV6-9; D gene uncertain. The sequenced material came from naive CD8+ T cells sorted from blood. The CDR3 spells CASSPPRDPSPLHF. The CDR3, as DNA: TGTGCCAGCAGTCCCCCACGCGACCCTTCACCCCTCCACTTT.